The sequence of this T cell receptor beta chain was determined in a study of blood T cell repertoires in COVID-19. Study-level information: Italy, Spain and the United States were the sources of the convalescent and acute COVID-19 samples.

Original methodology: The assay estimated nucleated cells by amplifying reference gene primers. Measured with immunoSEQ multiplex PCR; TCRdb has only the in-frame clones, and not every one. D and trimming come from the DNA, and the V and J calls and clone size come from that table. The sample lists roughly 110,000 clones, around 89% occurring once. Trimming removed 5 bases from V and 3 bases from J; junction bases left unmatched: 6. Germline V gene sequence: CDR1 MDHEN, CDR2 SYDVKM. The CDR3 spans 14 residues. The chain uses TRBV28 and TRBJ1-1; 7 bases map to TRBD1. Sequencing was done on a sample of peripheral blood. The TCR was taken from a man aged 45 to 65 with active or convalescent COVID-19. The CDR3 nucleotides read TGTGCCAGCAGTACCCCGGGACAGTACACTGAAGCTTTCTTT. It encodes CASSTPGQYTEAFF.